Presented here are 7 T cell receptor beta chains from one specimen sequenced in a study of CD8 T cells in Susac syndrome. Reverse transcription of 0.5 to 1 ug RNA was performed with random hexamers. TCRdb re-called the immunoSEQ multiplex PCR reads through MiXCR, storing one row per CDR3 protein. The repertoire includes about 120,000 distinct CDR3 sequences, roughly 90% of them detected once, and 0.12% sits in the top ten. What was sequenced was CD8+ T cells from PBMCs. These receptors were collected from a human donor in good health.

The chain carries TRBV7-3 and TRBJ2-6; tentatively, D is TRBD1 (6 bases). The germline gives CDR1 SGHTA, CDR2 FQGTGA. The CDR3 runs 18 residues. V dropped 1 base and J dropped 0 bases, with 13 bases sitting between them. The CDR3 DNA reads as TGTGCCAGCAGCTTAATAGGACAGACGTTCTCTGGGGCCAACGTCCTGACTTTC. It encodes CASSLIGQTFSGANVLTF. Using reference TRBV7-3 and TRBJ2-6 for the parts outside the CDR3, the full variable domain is GAGVSQTPSNKVTEKGKYVELRCDPISGHTALYWYRQSLGQGPEFLIYFQGTGAADDSGLPNDRFFAVRPEGSVSTLKIQRTERGDSAVYLCASSLIGQTFSGANVLTFGAGSRLTVL.

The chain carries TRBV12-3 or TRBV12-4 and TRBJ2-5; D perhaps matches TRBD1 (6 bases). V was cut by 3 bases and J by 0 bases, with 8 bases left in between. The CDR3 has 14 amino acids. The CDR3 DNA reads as TGTGCCAGCAGTTTTGGGGACAACCAAGAGACCCAGTACTTC. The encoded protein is CASSFGDNQETQYF.

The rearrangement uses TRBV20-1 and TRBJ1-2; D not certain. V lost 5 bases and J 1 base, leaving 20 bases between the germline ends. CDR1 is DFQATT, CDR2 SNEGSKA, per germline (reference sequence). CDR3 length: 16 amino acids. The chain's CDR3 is CSASLRVGPSNYGYTF. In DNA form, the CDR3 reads TGCAGTGCTTCCCTTAGAGTCGGACCGAGTAACTATGGCTACACCTTC.

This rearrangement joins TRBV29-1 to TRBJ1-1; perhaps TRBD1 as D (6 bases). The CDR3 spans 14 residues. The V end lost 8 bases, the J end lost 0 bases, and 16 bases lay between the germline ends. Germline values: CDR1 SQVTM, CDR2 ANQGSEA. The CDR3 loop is CSYIGGGMNTEAFF. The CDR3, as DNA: TGCAGCTACATCGGGGGCGGAATGAACACTGAAGCTTTCTTT.

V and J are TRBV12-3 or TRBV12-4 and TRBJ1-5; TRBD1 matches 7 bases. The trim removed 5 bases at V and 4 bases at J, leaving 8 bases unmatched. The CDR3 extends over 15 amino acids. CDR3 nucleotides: TGTGCCAGCAGTCTACAGACAGGGCTAAATCAGCCCCAGCATTTT. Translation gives CASSLQTGLNQPQHF.

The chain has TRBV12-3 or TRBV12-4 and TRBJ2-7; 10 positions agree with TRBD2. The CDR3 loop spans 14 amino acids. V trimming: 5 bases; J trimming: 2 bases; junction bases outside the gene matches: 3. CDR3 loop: CASSKLAGAYEQYF. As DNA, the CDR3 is TGTGCCAGCAGTAAGCTAGCGGGGGCCTACGAGCAGTACTTC.

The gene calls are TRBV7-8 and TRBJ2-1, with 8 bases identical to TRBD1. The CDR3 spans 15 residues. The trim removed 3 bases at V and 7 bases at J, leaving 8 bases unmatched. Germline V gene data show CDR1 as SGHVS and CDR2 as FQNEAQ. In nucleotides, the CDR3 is TGTGCCAGCAGCTTTCCAGGGGGCACCTCAAATGAGCAGTTCTTC. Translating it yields CASSFPGGTSNEQFF.